The 19 T cell receptor beta chains in this list originate from one sample, sequenced in a study of naive and memory T cell subsets. The beta constant-region primer was an equimolar mix of two oligonucleotides covering TRBC1 and TRBC2. The ligated cDNA underwent four PCR rounds using SP2 and nested alpha and beta constant-region primers. TCRdb re-called the UMI-ligation and nested PCR reads with MiXCR, one entry per CDR3 protein. This sample carries roughly 130,000 distinct CDR3 sequences, around a third of them seen once, and the ten largest clones take 0.75% to 1%. The sample taken for sequencing was central memory CD4+ T cells from blood. The receptors derive from a human donor in good health.

The CDR3 nucleotides are TGTGCCAGCACTAGGGTTGGTGAGCAGTTCTTC. It is translated as CASTRVGEQFF. The rearrangement joins TRBV3-1 to TRBJ2-1, with D unclear. Trimming cost V 7 bases and J 9 bases, with 10 bases left between them. The V gene's germline CDR1 is LGHDT and CDR2 YNNKEL (reference sequence). The CDR3 length is 11 residues.

The gene calls are TRBV5-1 and TRBJ2-3, with no clear D. Trimming pared 0 bases from V and 4 bases from J, leaving 6 bases between. The germline gives CDR1 SGHRS, CDR2 YFSETQ. CDR3 size: 13 residues. Here the CDR3 DNA reads TGCGCCAGCAGCTTGGGGGCCCCAGATACGCAGTATTTT. Encoded protein: CASSLGAPDTQYF.

The V gene is TRBV5-1, the J gene TRBJ2-7; D not certain. Germline V CDR1 and CDR2: SGHRS, YFSETQ. The CDR3 has 13 amino acids. V shed 0 bases and J shed 3 bases, with 7 bases lying between them. Written as DNA, the CDR3 is TGCGCCAGCAGCTTGGCCGGCCTCTACGAGCAGTACTTC. Encoded protein: CASSLAGLYEQYF.

In this sample, this clonotype turned up many times. This rearrangement joins TRBV6-2 or TRBV6-3 to TRBJ2-1, with D tentatively TRBD1 or TRBD2 (5 bases each). Germline V gene data show CDR1 as MNHEY and CDR2 as SVGEGT. With 10 bases removed from V and 4 bases from J, the gap between germline ends came to 14 bases. The CDR3 totals 13 residues. The CDR3 loop is CATSRDPYNEQFF. The CDR3 DNA reads TGTGCCACTAGCCGGGACCCATACAATGAGCAGTTCTTC.

The chain recombines TRBV20-1 with TRBJ1-1; D may be TRBD1 (5 bases). V lost 3 bases to trimming and J lost 4 bases, with 9 bases between them. CDR3 length equals 12 residues. Germline V gives CDR1 DFQATT, CDR2 SNEGSKA (reference sequence). The CDR3 DNA reads TGCAGTGCTAGCCCAGGGAGCACTGAAGCTTTCTTT. Amino acid sequence: CSASPGSTEAFF.

The J gene is TRBJ1-1, the V gene TRBV20-1; tentatively, D is TRBD1 (5 bases). Deletions cut 5 bases from V and 1 base from J, with 17 bases between. CDR3 length: 15 residues. The germline gives CDR1 DFQATT, CDR2 SNEGSKA (reference sequence). The DNA for the CDR3 is TGCAGTGCTGTAGGATCGGGACGGACGAACACTGAAGCTTTCTTT. It translates to CSAVGSGRTNTEAFF.

This clonotype occurred a few times. This chain links TRBV12-2 with TRBJ2-5; the table's D call, TRBD1, was not checked against the DNA. TRBV12-2 is listed as a pseudogene. The CDR3 loop spans 16 amino acids. The CDR3 here is CASWEGEEGIQETQYF. CDR3 sequence (DNA): TGTGCAAGTTGGGAAGGAGAAGAGGGGATACAAGAGACCCAGTACTTC.

The chain links TRBV5-1 to TRBJ1-4, with D maybe TRBD1 (5 bases). CDR1 is SGHRS and CDR2 is YFSETQ in the germline V gene. The CDR3 sequence is 16 residues long. Deletions cut 2 bases from V and 8 bases from J, with 19 bases between. The CDR3 loop is CASSFQGISLREKLFF. DNA of the CDR3: TGCGCCAGCAGCTTCCAGGGAATAAGCCTTCGGGAAAAACTGTTTTTT.

This clonotype was detected ten times or more. The chain recombines TRBV5-1 with TRBJ1-5; D is undetermined. The CDR3 is made up of 13 amino acids. V was clipped by 10 bases and J by 5 bases, with 16 bases between them. Germline values: CDR1 SGHRS, CDR2 YFSETQ. CDR3 nucleotide sequence: TGCGCCTCCTCATCCCATCGGGATCAGCCCCAGCATTTT. Protein: CASSSHRDQPQHF.

This chain joins TRBV4-2 and TRBJ2-1, with D tentatively TRBD1 or TRBD2 (5 bases each). This CDR3 has 16 amino acids. Trimming cost V 3 bases and J 2 bases, with 14 bases left between them. CDR1 is LGHNA and CDR2 is YNFKEQ in the germline V gene. The CDR3 here is CASSQPRDQAYNEQFF. In DNA form, the CDR3 reads TGTGCCAGCAGCCAGCCCCGGGACCAGGCCTACAATGAGCAGTTCTTC.

This clonotype has ten or more counts. The V and J genes are TRBV6-6 and TRBJ2-1; the match to TRBD2 covers 10 bases. Germline assignment: CDR1 MNHNY and CDR2 SVGAGI (reference sequence). This CDR3 spans 16 amino acids. The V and J ends lost 7 bases and 3 bases, in that order; junction bases with no gene match: 9. The CDR3 DNA reads TGTGCCAGCACGGCTAGCGGGAGCGGGAACTACAATGAGCAGTTCTTC. Its translation is CASTASGSGNYNEQFF.

At least ten counts were recorded for this clonotype. This chain links TRBV20-1 with TRBJ2-3; D is uncertain. The CDR3 loop spans 11 amino acids. V lost 6 bases, J lost 5 bases, and 9 bases lay in between. The germline CDR1 and CDR2 sequences are DFQATT and SNEGSKA (reference sequence). The CDR3, as DNA: TGCAGTGCCAGCTCCGGAGATACGCAGTATTTT. Translating gives CSASSGDTQYF.

This clonotype was recorded once. This chain links TRBV9 with TRBJ2-3; 8 nucleotides line up with TRBD2. The J segment lost 5 bases and the V segment lost 0 bases, leaving 8 bases of the junction unmatched. Germline CDR1 is SGDLS and CDR2 is YYNGEE. This CDR3 comprises 16 residues. The CDR3 DNA follows: TGTGCCAGCAGCGTAGATGTAGCGGGAAGTGAAGATACGCAGTATTTT. Translated, it gives CASSVDVAGSEDTQYF.

This chain connects TRBV5-1 to TRBJ2-5; 10 bases line up with TRBD2. CDR1 and CDR2 from the germline V gene are SGHRS and YFSETQ. This CDR3 contains 17 residues. J gave up 5 bases and V 2 bases, and 12 bases lay outside the gene matches. The CDR3 DNA is TGCGCCAGCAGCTTCCTCCGAGCGGGAGCGGGAGGGGAGACCCAGTACTTC. Its protein product is CASSFLRAGAGGETQYF.

The V gene is TRBV2, the J gene TRBJ2-1, with D possibly matching TRBD2 (5 bases). The V and J ends lost 1 base and 8 bases respectively, with 24 bases between them. Germline-derived CDR1 and CDR2 are SNHLY and FYNNEI. CDR3 size: 18 residues. The CDR3 sequence is CASSEGAVFRTLTDEQFF. CDR3 nucleotides: TGTGCCAGCAGTGAAGGTGCAGTATTTAGGACTCTTACGGATGAGCAGTTCTTC.

The sample holds a few counts of this clonotype. V and J are TRBV28 and TRBJ1-4, with TRBD1 identical over 7 bases. J lost 4 bases, V lost 10 bases, and 15 bases had no gene match. Germline V CDR1 and CDR2: MDHEN, SYDVKM. The CDR3 sequence is 16 residues long. Written as DNA, the CDR3 is TGTGCCACCAGAGTCAGACAGGGAAGAAATAATGAAAAACTGTTTTTT. Its translation: CATRVRQGRNNEKLFF.

Only a few counts were recorded for this clonotype. The gene calls are TRBV5-1 and TRBJ2-1; perhaps TRBD1 as D (6 bases). The CDR3 spans 14 residues. The V end was cut by 4 bases, the J end by 8 bases, with 16 bases between. The V gene's germline CDR1 is SGHRS and CDR2 YFSETQ. The CDR3 nucleotides read TGCGCCAGCAGCCTAAACATACAGGGCTATGAGCAGTTCTTC. It yields the protein CASSLNIQGYEQFF.

This clonotype appeared many times. This chain joins TRBV14 and TRBJ1-6; no clear D. V lost 0 bases to trimming and J lost 9 bases, with 9 bases between them. There are 14 residues in the CDR3. In germline, CDR1 is SGHDN, CDR2 FVKESK. CDR3 bases: TGTGCCAGCAGCCAAGAGGGAGCTTCTTCACCCCTCCACTTT. It yields the protein CASSQEGASSPLHF.

The chain carries TRBV6-1 and TRBJ2-3; TRBD2 aligns across 7 bases. The CDR3 runs 15 residues. The V gene end was trimmed by 6 bases and the J gene end by 0 bases; junction bases not matched to a gene: 6. In germline, CDR1 is MNHNS, CDR2 SASEGT. The CDR3 DNA reads as TGTGCCAGCAGCCTACTAGCGACTAGCACAGATACGCAGTATTTT. Protein sequence: CASSLLATSTDTQYF.